This T cell receptor (beta chain) was identified during a study of siplizumab effects on memory and regulatory T cells. This CDR3 spans 13 amino acids. V shed 7 bases, J shed 9 bases, and the junction held 6 bases outside the gene matches. The germline V gene encodes CDR1 MNHEY and CDR2 SMNVEV (reference sequence). On this clone: Its antigen is unknown.

The table came from immunoSEQ multiplex PCR; TCRdb's copy has only in-frame clones and leaves some out. The data contain tens of thousands of clones, about 90% of them singletons. Study results and caveats: Treg-derived clones made up an average of around 75% of mappable alloreactive CD4+ clones with siplizumab and under 35% in controls. Naive T cell populations appeared to exhibit greater diversity than memory cells and appeared to be major alloresponse contributors. A significant reduction in alloreactive sequences traceable to unstimulated CD4+ memory cells was produced by siplizumab. Phenotypic classification as naive or memory proved unattainable for roughly 75-96% of proliferating CD4+ or CD8+ clones.

Material: CD8+ T cells sorted from blood. J is TRBJ1-6 and V is TRBV27; TRBD1 matches at 7 bases. The receptor was derived from a human donor in good health. The CDR3 region is CASTHRGGSPLHF. The CDR3 DNA reads TGTGCCAGCACTCACAGGGGTGGTTCACCCCTCCACTTT.